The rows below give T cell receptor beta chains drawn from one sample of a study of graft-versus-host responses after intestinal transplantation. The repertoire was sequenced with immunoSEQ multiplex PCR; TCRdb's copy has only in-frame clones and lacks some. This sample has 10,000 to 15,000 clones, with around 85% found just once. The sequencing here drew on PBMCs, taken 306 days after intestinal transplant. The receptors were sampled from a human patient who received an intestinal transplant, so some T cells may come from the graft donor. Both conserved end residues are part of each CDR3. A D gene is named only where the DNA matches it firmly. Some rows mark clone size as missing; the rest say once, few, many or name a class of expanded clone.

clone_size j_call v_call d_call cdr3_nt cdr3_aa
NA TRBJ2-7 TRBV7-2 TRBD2 TGTGCCAGCAGCCTCTCCGGGACTAGCGGGTACGAGCAGTACTTC CASSLSGTSGYEQYF
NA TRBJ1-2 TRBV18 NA TGTGCCAGCTCACCACAGGGCTATGGCTACACCTTC CASSPQGYGYTF
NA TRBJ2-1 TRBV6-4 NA TGTGCCAGCCAATCCGGGGCGGGCTCCTACAATGAGCAGTTCTTC CASQSGAGSYNEQFF
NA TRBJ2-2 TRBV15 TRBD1 TGTGCCACCAGCACTACTTCGGACAGGGAAGGGCCCGGGGAGCTGTTTTTT CATSTTSDREGPGELFF
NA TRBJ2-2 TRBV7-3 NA TGTGCCAGCAGCCAGGACCTGGGCGCCGGGGAGCTGTTTTTT CASSQDLGAGELFF
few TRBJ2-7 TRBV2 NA TGTGCCAGCAGTCGACAGGGGAGGGGGCAGTACTTC CASSRQGRGQYF
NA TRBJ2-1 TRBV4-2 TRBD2 TGTGCCAGCAGCCCCTTGACCGAGACTAGCGGGATAAATGAGCAGTTCTTC CASSPLTETSGINEQFF
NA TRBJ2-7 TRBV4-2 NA TGTGCCAGCAGCCGGGACACCTACGAGCAGTACTTC CASSRDTYEQYF
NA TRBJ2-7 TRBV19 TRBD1 TGTGCCAGTAGCCCGGGACAGGGAGATCCCAACGAGCAGTACTTC CASSPGQGDPNEQYF
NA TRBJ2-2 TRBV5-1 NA TGCGCCAGCAGCTTGGTTCAGTACACCGGGGAGCTGTTTTTT CASSLVQYTGELFF
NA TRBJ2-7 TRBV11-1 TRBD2 TGTGCCAGCAGCCATAGCGGGACCTACGAGCAGTACTTC CASSHSGTYEQYF
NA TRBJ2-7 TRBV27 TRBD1 TGTGCCAGCTGGGGAGCGACAGGGGGGTACGAGCAGTACTTC CASWGATGGYEQYF
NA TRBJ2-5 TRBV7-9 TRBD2 TGTGCCAGCAGCTCGGGAGGAGCACTAGAGACCCAGTACTTC CASSSGGALETQYF
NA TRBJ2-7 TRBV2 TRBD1 TGTGCCAGCAGTGAAGTGACGGACAGGGGGGACTTC CASSEVTDRGDF
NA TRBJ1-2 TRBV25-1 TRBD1 TGTGCCAGCAGTGACCCACAGGGGGGGGACTATGGCTACACCTTC CASSDPQGGDYGYTF
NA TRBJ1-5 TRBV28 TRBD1 TGTGCCAGCAGTTTGGTAGCCAGGGGGCTTCATCAGCCCCAGCATTTT CASSLVARGLHQPQHF
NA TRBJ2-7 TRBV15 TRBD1 TGTGCCACCAGCAGTATCGGGACAGACTACGAGCAGTACTTC CATSSIGTDYEQYF
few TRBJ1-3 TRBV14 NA TGTGCCAGCAGCCAAGCTGGCGGGCTGGGAGGAAACACCATATATTTT CASSQAGGLGGNTIYF
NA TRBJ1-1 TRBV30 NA TGTGCCTGTGGGACGGACCATTTTATGAACACTGAAGCTTTCTTT CACGTDHFMNTEAFF
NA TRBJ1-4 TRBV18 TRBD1 TGTGCCAGCTCACCCCGGACAGGGGATGAAAAACTGTTTTTT CASSPRTGDEKLFF
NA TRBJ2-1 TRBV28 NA TGTGCCAGCAGCTACGACTACAATGAGCAGTTCTTC CASSYDYNEQFF
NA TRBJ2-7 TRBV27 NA TGTGCCAGCAGTTTAAGGGAAGCGGCGCCCTACGAGCAGTACTTC CASSLREAAPYEQYF
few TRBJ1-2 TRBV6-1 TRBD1 TGTGCCAGCAGTGAGTCCCAGGGGGCGCGGGGCTACACCTTC CASSESQGARGYTF
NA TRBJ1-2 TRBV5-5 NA TGTGCCAGCAGCTTGAGGGCAGTTGCTAACTATGGCTACACCTTC CASSLRAVANYGYTF
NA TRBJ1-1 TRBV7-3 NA TGTGCCAGCAGCTTAGGGGGGGACACTGAAGCTTTCTTT CASSLGGDTEAFF
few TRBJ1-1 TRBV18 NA TGTGCCAGCTCACCACAGGGCCCGAACACTGAAGCTTTCTTT CASSPQGPNTEAFF
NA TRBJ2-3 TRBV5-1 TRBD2 TGCGCCAGCAGCTTAAAGGGACTAGCGGGAGAGAGGACAGATACGCAGTATTTT CASSLKGLAGERTDTQYF
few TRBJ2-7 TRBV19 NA TGTGCCAGTAGTATAGCAAGGGCTAGCGCCCTCCTACGAAGAGAGCAGTACTTC CASSIARASALLRREQYF
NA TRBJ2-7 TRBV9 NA TGTGCCAGCAGCGTAGCGGTGGCAAATCCCTACTACGAGCAGTACTTC CASSVAVANPYYEQYF
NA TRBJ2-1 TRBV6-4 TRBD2 TGTGCCAGCAGTGAGGCTAGCGGGAGGAACAATGAGCAGTTCTTC CASSEASGRNNEQFF
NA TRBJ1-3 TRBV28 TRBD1 TGTGCCAGCAGTTTGCGGCGACAGGGTCGATACACCATATATTTT CASSLRRQGRYTIYF
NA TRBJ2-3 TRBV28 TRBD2 TGTGCCAGCAGTATAGGGACTAGCGGGGGATCTAGCACAGATACGCAGTATTTT CASSIGTSGGSSTDTQYF
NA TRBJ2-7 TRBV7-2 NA TGTGCCAGCAGCCCATACCCTAGCGTCTACGAGCAGTACTTC CASSPYPSVYEQYF
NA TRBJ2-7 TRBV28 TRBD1 TGTGCCAGCAGCAGGACAGGGCCTACCTACGAGCAGTACTTC CASSRTGPTYEQYF
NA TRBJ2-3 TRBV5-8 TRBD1 TGTGCCAGCAGTTCACAGGGGCGTACAGATACGCAGTATTTT CASSSQGRTDTQYF
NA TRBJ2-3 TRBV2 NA TGTGCCAGCAGTGTAGTCGGGAGCGTGGCAGATACGCAGTATTTT CASSVVGSVADTQYF
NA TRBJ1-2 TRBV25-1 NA TGTGCCATCTTCGGCGAGAGCGGCTACACCTTC CAIFGESGYTF
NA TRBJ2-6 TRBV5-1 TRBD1 TGCGCCAGCAGCTTATCGGGGACAGGGGGCTCTGGGGCCAACGTCCTGACTTTC CASSLSGTGGSGANVLTF
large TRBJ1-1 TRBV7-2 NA TGTGCCAGCAGCCCCGGAGGGGTGAGAGCTTTCTTT CASSPGGVRAFF
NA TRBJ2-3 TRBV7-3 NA TGTGCCAGCAGCTTACGGGAGAGGGATACGCAGTATTTT CASSLRERDTQYF
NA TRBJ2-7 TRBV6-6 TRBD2 TGTGCCAGCAGTTACTTAGCGGGAGACTACGAGCAGTACTTC CASSYLAGDYEQYF
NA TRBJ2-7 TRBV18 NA TGTGCCAGCTCACCCTTAGACGGAAGCCCAAAATACGAGCAGTACTTC CASSPLDGSPKYEQYF
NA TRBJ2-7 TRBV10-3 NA TGTGCCATCATGGCGGACACCTACGAGCAGTACTTC CAIMADTYEQYF
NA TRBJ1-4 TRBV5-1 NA TGCGCCAGCAGCTTGGACGGGCCTTTAACAACTAATGAAAAACTGTTTTTT CASSLDGPLTTNEKLFF
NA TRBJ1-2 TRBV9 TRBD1 TGTGCCAGCAGCGTAGGGAGGGACAGGCCCTATGGCTACACCTTC CASSVGRDRPYGYTF